One and the same sample provided the 29 T cell receptor beta chains below, sequenced in a study of T cells in localized non-small cell lung cancer. TCRdb keeps only in-frame clones here, not all; method: immunoSEQ multiplex PCR. The sample records some 4,300 clones, less than 35% being singletons. The sample here was lung tumor tissue, taken before any cancer treatment. These receptors all come from a woman aged 40 to 75 with stage II squamous cell lung carcinoma.

This chain links TRBV28 with TRBJ2-7; 7 nucleotides agree with TRBD2. Germline-derived CDR1 and CDR2 are MDHEN and SYDVKM. This CDR3 contains 15 residues. V was clipped by 6 bases and J by 0 bases; unmatched bases: 8. The CDR3: CASRRDGGSSYEQYF. The CDR3 DNA is TGTGCCAGCAGACGAGACGGGGGGTCCTCCTACGAGCAGTACTTC.

The sample holds a few counts of this clone. The rearrangement joins TRBV18 to TRBJ1-1; the D gene is possibly TRBD1 (5 bases). V dropped 3 bases and J dropped 2 bases, with 13 bases sitting between them. The CDR3 sequence is 15 residues long. The V gene's germline CDR1 is KGHSH and CDR2 LQKENI. CDR3 DNA sequence: TGTGCCAGCTCACCCCTAATGGGGCTAAACACTGAAGCTTTCTTT. It encodes CASSPLMGLNTEAFF. Together with reference TRBV18 and TRBJ1-1, the CDR3 gives the full variable domain: NAGVMQNPRHLVRRRGQEARLRCSPMKGHSHVYWYRQLPEEGLKFMVYLQKENIIDESGMPKERFSAEFPKEGPSILRIQQVVRGDSAAYFCASSPLMGLNTEAFFGQGTRLTVV.

This clone was counted a few times. The chain combines TRBV11-3 with TRBJ1-6; a weak D match, TRBD1 (5 bases). The CDR3 is 18 amino acids. Trimming removed 5 bases at V and 4 bases at J, with 21 bases between. Germline CDR1 is SGHNT and CDR2 is YENEEA. CDR3: CASSTDTFTSLYNSPLHF. DNA of the CDR3: TGTGCCAGCAGCACGGACACTTTTACTTCCCTTTATAATTCACCCCTCCACTTT.

This clone came up a few times. The chain combines TRBV19 with TRBJ2-1; a weak D match, TRBD1 (5 bases). V was shortened by 1 base and J by 1 base, with 11 bases between the two germline ends. The CDR3 loop spans 16 amino acids. CDR1 is LNHDA and CDR2 is SQIVND in the germline V gene (reference sequence). CDR3 region: CASSIGTGQSYNEQFF. The CDR3 DNA is TGTGCCAGTAGTATAGGTACAGGTCAATCCTACAATGAGCAGTTCTTC.

This clone was counted between two and nine times. The chain employs TRBV6-8 and TRBJ1-1; D unresolved. V was shortened by 5 bases and J by 1 base, with 8 bases between the two germline ends. Germline CDR1 MNHGY, CDR2 SAAAGT. The CDR3 is 13 amino acids. The CDR3 region is CASSKTPNTEAFF. The CDR3 DNA reads TGTGCCAGCAGTAAGACACCGAACACTGAAGCTTTCTTT.

The count of this clone is one. The chain couples TRBV19 to TRBJ2-3; D is unresolved. The CDR3 loop spans 13 amino acids. V was cut by 5 bases and J by 6 bases, with 12 bases left in between. Germline CDR1 is LNHDA and CDR2 is SQIVND (reference sequence). Here the CDR3 reads CASSGRRTDTQYF. The CDR3 DNA follows: TGTGCCAGTAGTGGCCGTAGGACGGATACGCAGTATTTT. Full variable domain (rest looked up from reference TRBV19 and TRBJ2-3): DGGITQSPKYLFRKEGQNVTLSCEQNLNHDAMYWYRQDPGQGLRLIYYSQIVNDFQKGDIAEGYSVSREKKESFPLTVTSAQKNPTAFYLCASSGRRTDTQYFGPGTRLTVL.

The CDR3 here is CASSLTPGLAGGANTGELFF. The CDR3 DNA follows: TGTGCCAGCAGTCTGACTCCGGGACTAGCGGGAGGAGCGAACACCGGGGAGCTGTTTTTT. The chain couples TRBV7-6 to TRBJ2-2; the match to TRBD2 covers 15 bases. V trimming: 6 bases; J trimming: 0 bases; junction bases outside the gene matches: 11. The germline gives CDR1 SGHVS, CDR2 FNYEAQ. This CDR3 contains 20 residues.

The chain joins TRBV18 to TRBJ2-1, with TRBD2 as a possible D gene (5 bases). Germline values: CDR1 KGHSH, CDR2 LQKENI. CDR3 length: 14 amino acids. V gave up 3 bases and J gave up 3 bases, with 9 bases separating them. The CDR3 sequence: CASSPPSLYNEQFF. Written as DNA, the CDR3 is TGTGCCAGCTCACCCCCTAGCCTCTACAATGAGCAGTTCTTC. Based on the CDR3 plus reference TRBV18 and TRBJ2-1, the full variable domain is NAGVMQNPRHLVRRRGQEARLRCSPMKGHSHVYWYRQLPEEGLKFMVYLQKENIIDESGMPKERFSAEFPKEGPSILRIQQVVRGDSAAYFCASSPPSLYNEQFFGPGTRLTVL.

This clone appeared a few times. The chain uses TRBV28 and TRBJ2-7; 9 bases are a match to TRBD1. CDR3 length equals 15 residues. The germline CDR1 and CDR2 sequences are MDHEN and SYDVKM. Trimming removed 3 bases from V and 3 bases from J; junction bases left unmatched: 6. CDR3 bases: TGTGCCAGCAGTTTTGGGACAGGGAGGATCTACGAGCAGTACTTC. Translation: CASSFGTGRIYEQYF. The whole variable domain, filled in from reference TRBV28 and TRBJ2-7, reads DVKVTQSSRYLVKRTGEKVFLECVQDMDHENMFWYRQDPGLGLRLIYFSYDVKMKEKGDIPEGYSVSREKKERFSLILESASTNQTSMYLCASSFGTGRIYEQYFGPGTRLTVT.

The table lists this clone with a few counts. The chain uses TRBV30 and TRBJ2-3, with 12 nucleotides matching TRBD2. This CDR3 is built from 14 residues. Germline V gene data show CDR1 as GTSNPN and CDR2 as SVGIG (reference sequence). V trimming: 8 bases; J trimming: 5 bases; junction bases outside the gene matches: 8. The CDR3 sequence is CAGGPGLAGDTQYF. The CDR3 DNA sequence: TGTGCCGGGGGGCCGGGACTAGCGGGAGATACGCAGTATTTT.

The chain has TRBV11-3 and TRBJ2-4; 8 nucleotides align to TRBD2. The germline V gene has CDR1 SGHNT and CDR2 YENEEA. The CDR3 contains 15 residues. After removal of 5 bases from V and 4 bases from J, the junction contained 7 bases not matched to a gene. This CDR3 reads CASSPGGGRKNIQYF. The CDR3, as DNA: TGTGCCAGCAGCCCCGGGGGCGGGAGGAAAAACATTCAGTACTTC.

This clone has more than one count but fewer than ten. The J gene is TRBJ2-5, the V gene TRBV11-3; 13 bases line up with TRBD2. Unmatched junction bases numbered 4, after V lost 1 base and J lost 2 bases. This CDR3 has 17 amino acids. Germline loops: CDR1 SGHNT, CDR2 YENEEA. CDR3 coding DNA: TGTGCCAGCAGCTTAGTGGGGGGACTAGCGGGACAAGAGACCCAGTACTTC. Translating gives CASSLVGGLAGQETQYF.

V usage is TRBV28 and J usage is TRBJ2-1; D gene unclear. Germline CDR1 MDHEN, CDR2 SYDVKM. Trimming took off 1 base at V and 8 bases at J, with 9 bases between the two ends. CDR3 length: 13 residues. The CDR3 reads CASSLYLEDEQFF. The CDR3 coding sequence is TGTGCCAGCAGTTTATATTTAGAGGATGAGCAGTTCTTC.

The rearrangement joins TRBV9 to TRBJ1-3; D is unclear. From germline, CDR1 is SGDLS and CDR2 YYNGEE. The V and J ends lost 7 bases and 2 bases respectively, with 10 bases between them. This CDR3 has 13 amino acids. The CDR3 DNA sequence: TGTGCCAGCGGGCGATCTACTGGAAACACCATATATTTT. This sequence encodes CASGRSTGNTIYF.

The chain has TRBV18 and TRBJ2-1, with D perhaps TRBD1 (6 bases). V lost 3 bases and J lost 6, with 9 bases in between. The CDR3 loop spans 13 amino acids. CDR1 and CDR2 (germline): KGHSH, LQKENI. CDR3 nucleotides: TGTGCCAGCTCACCCGGACAGTTCAATGAGCAGTTCTTC. Residues: CASSPGQFNEQFF.

By share, this clone ranks as medium-sized. The genes are TRBV28 and TRBJ2-1; a possible D gene is TRBD1 (6 bases). Germline CDR1 is MDHEN and CDR2 is SYDVKM. V was shortened by 6 bases and J by 7 bases, with 22 bases between the two germline ends. The CDR3 is 16 amino acids. CDR3 coding DNA: TGTGCCAGCAGACCCCGGCGGACAGAGCTCCTAAATGAGCAGTTCTTC. It codes for CASRPRRTELLNEQFF.

This clone was seen more than once but under ten times. The genes are TRBV19 and TRBJ1-1, with D maybe TRBD1 (6 bases). CDR3 length: 15 amino acids. V lost 3 bases and J 6 bases, leaving 17 bases between the germline ends. Germline CDR1 is LNHDA and CDR2 is SQIVND (reference sequence). The CDR3 here is CASSIRQVGNPEAFF. Here the CDR3 DNA reads TGTGCCAGTAGTATTAGACAGGTCGGTAATCCTGAAGCTTTCTTT.

The rearrangement links TRBV19 to TRBJ2-7; D may be TRBD1 or TRBD2 (5 bases each). Germline CDR1 reads LNHDA; CDR2 reads SQIVND (reference sequence). The V and J ends lost 5 bases and 2 bases respectively, with 13 bases between them. The length of the CDR3 is 14 residues. For the CDR3, the DNA is TGTGCCAGTAGTTTCGGGACCGGAGCCTACGAGCAGTACTTC. Encoded protein: CASSFGTGAYEQYF.

In this sample, this clone turned up once. The V call is TRBV29-1, the J call TRBJ1-2; the match to TRBD1 covers 9 bases. Germline V gives CDR1 SQVTM, CDR2 ANQGSEA. V shed 0 bases and J 4 bases; nucleotides not matched to a gene: 6. The CDR3 runs to 15 residues. The CDR3 DNA reads TGCAGCGTTGAAGACGGGGGACAGGGTCCCTATGGCTACACCTTC. As protein: CSVEDGGQGPYGYTF. Together with reference TRBV29-1 and TRBJ1-2, the CDR3 gives the full variable domain: SAVISQKPSRDICQRGTSLTIQCQVDSQVTMMFWYRQQPGQSLTLIATANQGSEATYESGFVIDKFPISRPNLTFSTLTVSNMSPEDSSIYLCSVEDGGQGPYGYTFGSGTRLTVV.

The J gene is TRBJ2-1, the V gene TRBV19; 12 nucleotides line up with TRBD2. The V and J ends lost 6 bases and 5 bases, in that order; junction bases with no gene match: 17. This CDR3 contains 19 residues. The germline CDR1 and CDR2 sequences are LNHDA and SQIVND (reference sequence). DNA for the CDR3: TGTGCCAGTAGCCCGCTCTTGTCGGCTAGCGGGGGGGTAAACAATGAGCAGTTCTTC. The encoded protein is CASSPLLSASGGVNNEQFF.

This clone came up a few times. V and J are TRBV11-3 and TRBJ1-5; D is possibly TRBD1 (5 bases). The length of the CDR3 is 15 residues. The V end was cut by 5 bases, the J end by 4 bases, with 15 bases between. Germline V gives CDR1 SGHNT, CDR2 YENEEA. CDR3 sequence reads: CASSPRGTGNQPQHF. In DNA form, the CDR3 reads TGTGCCAGCAGCCCCCGGGGGACGGGGAATCAGCCCCAGCATTTT.

This chain uses TRBV28 with TRBJ1-5; a possible D gene is TRBD1 (6 bases). Per germline, CDR1 MDHEN and CDR2 SYDVKM. Trimming took off 8 bases at V and 6 bases at J, with 17 bases between the two ends. The CDR3 has 14 residues. The CDR3 is CASSPRGAGQPQHF. The CDR3 DNA reads as TGTGCCAGCTCTCCCCGGGGGGCCGGTCAGCCCCAGCATTTT. The full variable domain, its missing parts supplied by reference TRBV28 and TRBJ1-5, is DVKVTQSSRYLVKRTGEKVFLECVQDMDHENMFWYRQDPGLGLRLIYFSYDVKMKEKGDIPEGYSVSREKKERFSLILESASTNQTSMYLCASSPRGAGQPQHFGDGTRLSIL.

This chain connects TRBV28 to TRBJ2-7, with 9 bases that match TRBD1. Trimming at V came to 6 bases and at J to 4 bases, leaving 13 bases not matched to a gene. The CDR3 is made up of 16 amino acids. CDR1 MDHEN and CDR2 SYDVKM come from the germline V gene. CDR3 sequence: CASRSPRTGAGYEQYF. The CDR3 DNA follows: TGTGCCAGCAGATCCCCCCGGACAGGGGCGGGATACGAGCAGTACTTC.

As DNA, the CDR3 is TGTGCCAGCAGCTCTGGGGGGGAGGGTGAAAAACTGTTTTTT. Translation gives CASSSGGEGEKLFF. This chain links TRBV11-3 with TRBJ1-4; possible D gene TRBD1, 5 bases. Germline V lookup: CDR1 SGHNT, CDR2 YENEEA. The CDR3 is 14 residues long. V was shortened by 4 bases and J by 7 bases, with 13 bases between the two germline ends.

This clone was recorded a few times. This chain connects TRBV19 to TRBJ2-1; D might be TRBD2 (6 bases). V gave up 7 bases and J gave up 6 bases, with 19 bases separating them. The CDR3 is 15 residues long. Germline loops: CDR1 LNHDA, CDR2 SQIVND (reference sequence). The CDR3 region has the DNA TGTGCCAGTACCCCTTTGAGTAGCGGATTCAATGAGCAGTTCTTC. Translated, it gives CASTPLSSGFNEQFF.

This CDR3 is CASSSAGGAYEQYF. DNA for the CDR3: TGTGCCAGCAGTTCAGCGGGCGGTGCCTACGAGCAGTACTTC. This rearrangement joins TRBV28 to TRBJ2-7, with a weak D call TRBD2 (6 bases). Germline V gene lookup returns CDR1 MDHEN and CDR2 SYDVKM. Trimming pared 4 bases from V and 2 bases from J, leaving 12 bases between. This CDR3 has 14 residues. Drawing the rest from reference TRBV28 and TRBJ2-7, the complete variable domain is DVKVTQSSRYLVKRTGEKVFLECVQDMDHENMFWYRQDPGLGLRLIYFSYDVKMKEKGDIPEGYSVSREKKERFSLILESASTNQTSMYLCASSSAGGAYEQYFGPGTRLTVT.

The chain is built from TRBV11-3 and TRBJ2-7; TRBD2 matches at 7 bases. The CDR3 extends over 15 amino acids. Germline V gives CDR1 SGHNT, CDR2 YENEEA. V was clipped by 3 bases and J by 0 bases; unmatched bases: 5. The CDR3 region is CASSFSGGSSYEQYF. The CDR3 DNA sequence: TGTGCCAGCAGCTTTTCCGGGGGGAGCTCCTACGAGCAGTACTTC.

The V gene is TRBV6-8, the J gene TRBJ1-2, with TRBD1 matching 8 bases. The CDR3 extends over 15 amino acids. Losses at the gene ends were 4 bases for V and 4 bases for J; bases not matched to a gene: 8. Germline lookup yields CDR1 MNHGY and CDR2 SAAAGT. The CDR3 loop is CASSFARGLGYGYTF. CDR3 in DNA: TGTGCCAGCAGTTTCGCCAGGGGGCTGGGCTATGGCTACACCTTC.

The CDR3 DNA sequence: TGTGCCAGTAGTTTTGGACAGGGCTATGGCTACACCTTC. It translates to CASSFGQGYGYTF. The chain employs TRBV19 and TRBJ1-2; 8 positions agree with TRBD1. The J segment lost 4 bases and the V segment lost 5 bases, leaving 3 bases of the junction unmatched. This CDR3 has 13 residues. In germline, CDR1 is LNHDA, CDR2 SQIVND (reference sequence).